The following is a TCR beta chain sequence with its context. These data are taken from a study of control samples from healthy donors and cancer patients. Assay: immunoSEQ multiplex PCR; the TCRdb copy retains only in-frame clones and omits some. The repertoire holds approximately 89,000 clones, with about 89% as singletons. CDR1 is SQVTM, CDR2 ANQGSEA, per germline. The ends were cut back, 2 bases at V and 6 bases at J, with 16 bases in the middle. The CDR3 length is 14 residues. Sequenced sample: blood. This TCR came from a man aged 25-45 years in good health. The rearrangement links TRBV29-1 to TRBJ1-2, with a tentative D call TRBD1 (5 bases). The CDR3 is CSVERGGEEDGYTF. The CDR3 DNA sequence: TGCAGCGTTGAAAGGGGAGGGGAAGAGGATGGCTACACCTTC. The entire variable domain, with the rest obtained from reference TRBV29-1 and TRBJ1-2, is as follows: SAVISQKPSRDICQRGTSLTIQCQVDSQVTMMFWYRQQPGQSLTLIATANQGSEATYESGFVIDKFPISRPNLTFSTLTVSNMSPEDSSIYLCSVERGGEEDGYTFGSGTRLTVV.